This TCR beta chain was recovered during a study of PD-1 blockade in classical Hodgkin lymphoma. Findings and caveats of the study: Prior to therapy, complete responders displayed diversity much like that of newly diagnosed patients. A significant rise in TCR diversity by C4D1 was seen for CD4+ but not CD8+ cells.

CDR3 length: 17 residues. Comments on this clone: Its matching antigen is unknown.

Documented time point: cycle 4 day 1 (C4D1), after less than 7 weeks of nivolumab. Every patient had relapsed following autologous stem cell transplantation, and cohorts differed in brentuximab vedotin exposure. Only in-frame clones appear in the TCRdb table, and some are missing; sequencing was by immunoSEQ multiplex PCR. The repertoire consists of around 100,000 clones, with 90% occurring once and the leading ten covering around 2.7%. The sample in question was peripheral blood mononuclear cells (PBMCs), obtained before the fourth cycle of nivolumab. The sequence was obtained from a human donor with classical Hodgkin lymphoma. The rearrangement links TRBV21-1 to TRBJ2-3; the D call TRBD2 from the table was never checked on the DNA. TRBV21-1 is an annotated pseudogene. In DNA form, the CDR3 reads TGTGCCAGCAGCAAAGTGGGTGCTAGATCGAGCACAGATACGCAGTATTTT. Residues: CASSKVGARSSTDTQYF.